Listed here are 2 T cell receptor beta chains from one sample, sequenced in a study of T cell repertoires in cytomegalovirus infection. MiXCR, applied by TCRdb to the reads, yields one record per CDR3 protein. The sample holds around 450,000 distinct CDR3 sequences; roughly 30% are singletons and the top ten take roughly 13%. The specimen was PBMCs. These receptors were taken from a human donor in good health (CMV status not recorded). Some clones in this sample may be carry-over from other donors' samples.

This clonotype has ten or more counts. This sequence joins TRBV7-9 and TRBJ1-1, with TRBD1 as a possible D gene (5 bases). CDR3 length: 13 residues. V lost 0 bases, J lost 7 bases, and 9 bases lay in between. Germline V gene sequence: CDR1 SEHNR, CDR2 FQNEAQ (reference sequence). The CDR3 DNA follows: TGTGCCAGCAGCTTAGCCGGGGCCTTTGAAGCTTTCTTT. This codes for CASSLAGAFEAFF.

This clonotype was counted ten times or more. The chain joins TRBV7-6 to TRBJ2-5; 9 nucleotides match TRBD2. The ends lost 2 bases at V and 2 bases at J; junction bases unmatched: 3. The CDR3 sequence is 15 residues long. Per the germline V gene, CDR1 is SGHVS and CDR2 is FNYEAQ. CDR3 sequence: CASSLRSGGQETQYF. The CDR3 DNA sequence: TGTGCCAGCAGCTTACGAAGCGGGGGGCAAGAGACCCAGTACTTC.